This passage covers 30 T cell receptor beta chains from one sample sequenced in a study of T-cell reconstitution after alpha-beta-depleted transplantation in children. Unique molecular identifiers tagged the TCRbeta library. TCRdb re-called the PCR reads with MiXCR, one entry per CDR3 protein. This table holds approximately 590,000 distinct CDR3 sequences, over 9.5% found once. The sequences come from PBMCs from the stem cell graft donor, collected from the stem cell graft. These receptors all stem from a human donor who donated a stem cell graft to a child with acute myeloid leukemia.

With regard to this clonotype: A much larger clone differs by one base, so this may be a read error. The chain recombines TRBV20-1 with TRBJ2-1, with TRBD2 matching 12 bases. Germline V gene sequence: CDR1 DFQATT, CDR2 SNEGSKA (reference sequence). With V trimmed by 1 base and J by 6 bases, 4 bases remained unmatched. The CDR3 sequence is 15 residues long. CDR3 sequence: CSARALAGGANEQFF. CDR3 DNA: TGCAGTGCTAGAGCTCTAGCGGGAGGGGCCAATGAGCAGTTCTTC.

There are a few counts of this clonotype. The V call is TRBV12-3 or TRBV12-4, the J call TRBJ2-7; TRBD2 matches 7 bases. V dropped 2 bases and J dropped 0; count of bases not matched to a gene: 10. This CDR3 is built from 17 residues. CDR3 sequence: CASSLILGGTPSYEQYF. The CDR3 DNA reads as TGTGCCAGCAGTTTAATTCTGGGGGGGACCCCCTCCTACGAGCAGTACTTC.

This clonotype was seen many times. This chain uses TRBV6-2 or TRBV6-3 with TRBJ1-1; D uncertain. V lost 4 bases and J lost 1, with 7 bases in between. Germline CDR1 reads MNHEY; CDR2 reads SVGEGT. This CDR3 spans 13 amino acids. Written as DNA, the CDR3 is TGTGCCAGCAGTTTATTGGAGAACACTGAAGCTTTCTTT. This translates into CASSLLENTEAFF.

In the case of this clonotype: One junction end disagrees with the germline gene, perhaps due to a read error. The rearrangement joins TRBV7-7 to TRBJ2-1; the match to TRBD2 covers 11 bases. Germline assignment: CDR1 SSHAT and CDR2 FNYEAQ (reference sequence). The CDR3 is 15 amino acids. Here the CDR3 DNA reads TGTGCTAGCAGCCCCCTTAGCGGGAGGGAGGATGAGCAGTTCTTC. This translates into CASSPLSGREDEQFF.

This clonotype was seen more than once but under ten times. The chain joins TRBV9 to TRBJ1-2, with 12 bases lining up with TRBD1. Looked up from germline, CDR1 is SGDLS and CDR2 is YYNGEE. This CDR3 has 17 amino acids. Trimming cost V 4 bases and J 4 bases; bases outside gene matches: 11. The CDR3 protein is CASSPTQGQGASYGYTF. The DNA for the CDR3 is TGTGCCAGCAGCCCGACACAGGGACAGGGGGCTAGCTATGGCTACACCTTC. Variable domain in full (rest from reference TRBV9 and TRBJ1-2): DSGVTQTPKHLITATGQRVTLRCSPRSGDLSVYWYQQSLDQGLQFLIQYYNGEERAKGNILERFSAQQFPDLHSELNLSSLELGDSALYFCASSPTQGQGASYGYTFGSGTRLTVV.

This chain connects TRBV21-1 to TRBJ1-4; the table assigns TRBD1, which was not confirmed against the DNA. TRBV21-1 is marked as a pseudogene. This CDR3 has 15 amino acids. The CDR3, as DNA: TGTGCCAGCAGCAAAGATTCGGGGGATGAGGAAAAACTGTTTTTT. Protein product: CASSKDSGDEEKLFF.

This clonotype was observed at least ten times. CDR3: CSHRDGGTSQGIQYF. In DNA form, the CDR3 reads TGTTCTCACCGCGATGGAGGTACTAGCCAGGGCATTCAGTACTTC. J is TRBJ2-4 and V is TRBV28; weak D call: TRBD2 (6 bases). Per germline, CDR1 MDHEN and CDR2 SYDVKM. This CDR3 is built from 15 residues.

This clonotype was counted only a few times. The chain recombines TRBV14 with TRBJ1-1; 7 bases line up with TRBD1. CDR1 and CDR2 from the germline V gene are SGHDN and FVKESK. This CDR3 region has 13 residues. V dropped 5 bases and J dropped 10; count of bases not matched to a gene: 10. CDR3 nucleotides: TGTGCCAGCAGCGAAATTAGGAAGGGGGCAGCTTTCTTT. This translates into CASSEIRKGAAFF.

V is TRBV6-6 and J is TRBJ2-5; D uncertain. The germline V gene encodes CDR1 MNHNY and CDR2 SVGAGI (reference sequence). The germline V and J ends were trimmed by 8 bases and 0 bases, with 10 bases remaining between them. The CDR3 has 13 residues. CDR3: CASLDGNQETQYF. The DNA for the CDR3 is TGTGCCAGCCTAGACGGAAACCAAGAGACCCAGTACTTC.

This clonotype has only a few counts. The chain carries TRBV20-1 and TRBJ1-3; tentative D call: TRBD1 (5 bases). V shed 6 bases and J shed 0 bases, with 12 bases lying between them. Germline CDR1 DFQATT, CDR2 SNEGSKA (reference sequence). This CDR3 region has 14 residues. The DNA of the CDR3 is TGCAGTGCCGCAGACAGTTCCTCTGGAAACACCATATATTTT. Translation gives CSAADSSSGNTIYF.

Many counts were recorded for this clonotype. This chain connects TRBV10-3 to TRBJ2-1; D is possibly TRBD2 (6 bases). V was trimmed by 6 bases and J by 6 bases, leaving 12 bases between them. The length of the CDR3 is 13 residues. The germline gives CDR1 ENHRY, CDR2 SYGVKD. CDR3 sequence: CAISGTATNEQFF. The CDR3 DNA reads TGTGCCATCAGCGGGACTGCCACCAATGAGCAGTTCTTC.

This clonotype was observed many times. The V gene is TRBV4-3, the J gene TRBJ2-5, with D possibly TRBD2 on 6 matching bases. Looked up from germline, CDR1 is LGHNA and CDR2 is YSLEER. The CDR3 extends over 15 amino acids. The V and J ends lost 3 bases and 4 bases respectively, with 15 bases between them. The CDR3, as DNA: TGCGCCAGCAGCCACGCGACTAGTTCAGGAGAGACCCAGTACTTC. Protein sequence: CASSHATSSGETQYF.

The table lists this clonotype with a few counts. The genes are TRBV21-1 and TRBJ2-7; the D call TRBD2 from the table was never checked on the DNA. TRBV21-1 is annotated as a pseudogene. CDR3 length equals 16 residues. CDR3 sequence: CASSKGVAGGEIEQYF. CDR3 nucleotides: TGTGCCAGCAGCAAAGGGGTAGCGGGAGGGGAGATTGAGCAGTACTTC.

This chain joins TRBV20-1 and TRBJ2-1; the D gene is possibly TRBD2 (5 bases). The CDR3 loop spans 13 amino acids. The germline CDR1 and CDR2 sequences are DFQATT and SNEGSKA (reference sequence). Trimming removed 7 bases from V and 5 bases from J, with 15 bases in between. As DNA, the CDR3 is TGCAGTGTAGTGGGTTCCGGGAACAATGAGCAGTTCTTC. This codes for CSVVGSGNNEQFF.

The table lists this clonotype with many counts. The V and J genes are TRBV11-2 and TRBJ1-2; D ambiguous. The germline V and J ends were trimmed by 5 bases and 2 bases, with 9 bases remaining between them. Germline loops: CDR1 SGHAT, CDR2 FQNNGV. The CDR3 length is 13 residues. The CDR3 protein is CASSLRTNYGYTF. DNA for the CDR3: TGTGCCAGCAGCCTACGGACGAACTATGGCTACACCTTC.

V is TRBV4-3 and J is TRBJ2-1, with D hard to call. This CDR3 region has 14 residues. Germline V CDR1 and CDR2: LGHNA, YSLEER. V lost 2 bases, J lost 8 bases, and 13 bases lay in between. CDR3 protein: CASSQIRMAYEQFF. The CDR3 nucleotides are TGCGCCAGCAGCCAAATACGAATGGCGTATGAGCAGTTCTTC.

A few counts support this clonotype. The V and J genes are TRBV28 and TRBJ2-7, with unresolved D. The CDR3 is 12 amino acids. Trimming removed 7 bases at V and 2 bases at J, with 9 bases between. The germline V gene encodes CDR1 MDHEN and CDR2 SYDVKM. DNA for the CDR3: TGTGCCAGCACCGTGGGGACCTACGAGCAGTACTTC. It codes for CASTVGTYEQYF.

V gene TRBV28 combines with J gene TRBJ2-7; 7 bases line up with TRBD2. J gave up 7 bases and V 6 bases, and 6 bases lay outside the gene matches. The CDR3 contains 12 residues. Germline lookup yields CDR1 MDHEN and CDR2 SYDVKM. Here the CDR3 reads CASRAYGGEQYF. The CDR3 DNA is TGTGCCAGCAGGGCCTACGGGGGGGAGCAGTACTTC. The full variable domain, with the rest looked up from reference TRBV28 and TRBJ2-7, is DVKVTQSSRYLVKRTGEKVFLECVQDMDHENMFWYRQDPGLGLRLIYFSYDVKMKEKGDIPEGYSVSREKKERFSLILESASTNQTSMYLCASRAYGGEQYFGPGTRLTVT.

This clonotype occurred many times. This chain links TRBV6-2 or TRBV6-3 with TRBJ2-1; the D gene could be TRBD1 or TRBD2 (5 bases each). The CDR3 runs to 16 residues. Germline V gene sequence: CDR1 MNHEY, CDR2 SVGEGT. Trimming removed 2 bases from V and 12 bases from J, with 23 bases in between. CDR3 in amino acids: CASSYPVEQAAAMQFF. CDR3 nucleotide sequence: TGTGCCAGCAGTTACCCCGTTGAACAGGCAGCGGCGATGCAGTTCTTC.

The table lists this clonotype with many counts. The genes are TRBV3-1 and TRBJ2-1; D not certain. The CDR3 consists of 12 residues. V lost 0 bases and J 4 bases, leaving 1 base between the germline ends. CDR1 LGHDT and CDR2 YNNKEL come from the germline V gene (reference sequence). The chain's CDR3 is CASSQEYNEQFF. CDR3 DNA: TGTGCCAGCAGCCAAGAGTACAATGAGCAGTTCTTC.

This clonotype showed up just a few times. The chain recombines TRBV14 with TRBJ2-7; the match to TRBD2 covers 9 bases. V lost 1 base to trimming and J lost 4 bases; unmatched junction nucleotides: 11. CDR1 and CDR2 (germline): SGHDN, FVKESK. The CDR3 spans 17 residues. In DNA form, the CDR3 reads TGTGCCAGCAGCCAAGGATCCGTAGCGGGAGTAAGGTACGAGCAGTACTTC. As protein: CASSQGSVAGVRYEQYF.

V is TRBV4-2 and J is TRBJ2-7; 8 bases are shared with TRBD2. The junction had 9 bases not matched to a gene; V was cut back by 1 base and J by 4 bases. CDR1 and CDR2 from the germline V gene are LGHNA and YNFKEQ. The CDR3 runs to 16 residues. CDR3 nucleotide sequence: TGTGCCAGCAGCCAAGGGTCGAGCGGGAGTTTTTACGAGCAGTACTTC. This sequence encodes CASSQGSSGSFYEQYF.

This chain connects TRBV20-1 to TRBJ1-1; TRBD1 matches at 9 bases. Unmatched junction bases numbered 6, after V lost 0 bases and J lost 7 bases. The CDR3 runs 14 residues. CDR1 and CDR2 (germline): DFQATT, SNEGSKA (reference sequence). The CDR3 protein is CSARESYRGREAFF. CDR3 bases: TGCAGTGCTAGAGAGAGCTACAGGGGGCGTGAAGCTTTCTTT.

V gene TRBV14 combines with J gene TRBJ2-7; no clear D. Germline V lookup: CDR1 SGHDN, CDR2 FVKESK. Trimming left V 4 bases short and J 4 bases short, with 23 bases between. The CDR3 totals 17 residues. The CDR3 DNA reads TGTGCCAGCAGCCCAACCGTGCGCCCATCGGCCTGGTACGAGCAGTACTTC. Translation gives CASSPTVRPSAWYEQYF. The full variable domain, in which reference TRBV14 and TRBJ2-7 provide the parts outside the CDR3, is EAGVTQFPSHSVIEKGQTVTLRCDPISGHDNLYWYRRVMGKEIKFLLHFVKESKQDESGMPNNRFLAERTGGTYSTLKVQPAELEDSGVYFCASSPTVRPSAWYEQYFGPGTRLTVT.

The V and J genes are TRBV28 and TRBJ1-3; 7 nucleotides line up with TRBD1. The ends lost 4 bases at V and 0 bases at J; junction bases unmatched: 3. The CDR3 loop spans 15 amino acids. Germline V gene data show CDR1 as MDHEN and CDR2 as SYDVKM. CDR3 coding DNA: TGTGCCAGCAGTTCAGGGACAGCCTCTGGAAACACCATATATTTT. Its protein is CASSSGTASGNTIYF.

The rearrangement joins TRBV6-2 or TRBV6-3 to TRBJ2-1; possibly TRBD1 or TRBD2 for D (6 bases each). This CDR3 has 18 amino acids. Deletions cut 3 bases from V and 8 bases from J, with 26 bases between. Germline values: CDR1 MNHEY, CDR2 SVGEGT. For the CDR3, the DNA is TGTGCCAGCAGTTATCTTGTGGGGGGCTATCAGATGCGCCATGAGCAGTTCTTC. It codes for CASSYLVGGYQMRHEQFF.

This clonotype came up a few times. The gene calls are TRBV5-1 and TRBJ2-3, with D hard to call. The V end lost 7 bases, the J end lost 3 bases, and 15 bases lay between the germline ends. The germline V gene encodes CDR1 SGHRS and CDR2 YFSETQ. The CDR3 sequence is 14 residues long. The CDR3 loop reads CASRALRPTDTQYF. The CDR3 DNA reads TGCGCCAGCCGAGCCCTAAGACCTACAGATACGCAGTATTTT.

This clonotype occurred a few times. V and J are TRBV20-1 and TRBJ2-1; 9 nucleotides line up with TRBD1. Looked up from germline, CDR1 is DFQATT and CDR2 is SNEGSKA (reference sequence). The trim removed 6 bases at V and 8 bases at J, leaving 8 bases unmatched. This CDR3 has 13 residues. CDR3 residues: CSAPGQGEDEQFF. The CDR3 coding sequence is TGCAGTGCCCCGGGACAGGGTGAGGATGAGCAGTTCTTC.

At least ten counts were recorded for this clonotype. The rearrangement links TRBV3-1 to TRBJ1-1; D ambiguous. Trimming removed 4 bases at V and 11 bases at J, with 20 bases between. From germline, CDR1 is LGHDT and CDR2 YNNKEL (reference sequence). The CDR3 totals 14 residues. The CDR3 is CASSRIDDLGRAFF. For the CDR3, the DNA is TGTGCCAGCAGCCGAATTGACGACCTCGGCAGGGCTTTCTTT.

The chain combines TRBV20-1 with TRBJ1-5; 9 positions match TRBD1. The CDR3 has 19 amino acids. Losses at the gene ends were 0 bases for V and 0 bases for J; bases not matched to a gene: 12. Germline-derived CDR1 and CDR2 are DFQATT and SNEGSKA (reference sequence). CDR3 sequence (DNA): TGCAGTGCTAGAGATCCCATGGGGACAGGGCTTTATAGCAATCAGCCCCAGCATTTT. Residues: CSARDPMGTGLYSNQPQHF.